One and the same sample provided the 5 T cell receptor beta chains below, sequenced in a study of control samples from healthy donors and cancer patients. Here immunoSEQ multiplex PCR was the method, and the copy in TCRdb shows in-frame clones only, minus some. Altogether about 160,000 clones are present, 90% to 95% being singletons, with the ten largest covering 14%. Sequenced material: PBMCs. Receptors were obtained from a man aged 60 to 75 with colorectal cancer.

The rearrangement links TRBV7-8 to TRBJ1-3, with unresolved D. Germline V gene data show CDR1 as SGHVS and CDR2 as FQNEAQ. This CDR3 spans 15 amino acids. V was pared by 0 bases and J by 0 bases, with 6 bases between. The CDR3 DNA reads as TGTGCCAGCAGCTTAGCGTCGGTCTCTGGAAACACCATATATTTT. This codes for CASSLASVSGNTIYF.

The chain has TRBV19 and TRBJ1-5; 7 bases agree with TRBD1. CDR1 is LNHDA and CDR2 is SQIVND in the germline V gene (reference sequence). After removal of 7 bases from V and 1 base from J, the junction contained 10 bases not matched to a gene. CDR3 length: 16 amino acids. Here the CDR3 DNA reads TGTGCCAGTAACCTACCAGGGGGGCCGAGCAATCAGCCCCAGCATTTT. Translation: CASNLPGGPSNQPQHF. The full variable domain, rest sourced from reference TRBV19 and TRBJ1-5, is DGGITQSPKYLFRKEGQNVTLSCEQNLNHDAMYWYRQDPGQGLRLIYYSQIVNDFQKGDIAEGYSVSREKKESFPLTVTSAQKNPTAFYLCASNLPGGPSNQPQHFGDGTRLSIL.

The V call is TRBV5-6, the J call TRBJ2-5; TRBD2 might be the D (6 bases). This CDR3 is built from 15 residues. The V gene's germline CDR1 is SGHDT and CDR2 YYEEEE. The V and J ends lost 4 bases and 5 bases respectively, with 18 bases between them. The CDR3 coding sequence is TGTGCCAGCAGCAAGGAGGTCGGGGGTCCGGAGACCCAGTACTTC. It yields the protein CASSKEVGGPETQYF.

The rearrangement uses TRBV5-4 and TRBJ1-2; the D gene is possibly TRBD1 (6 bases). V dropped 0 bases and J dropped 0 bases, with 9 bases sitting between them. Germline-derived CDR1 and CDR2 are SGHNT and YYREEE (reference sequence). This CDR3 contains 15 residues. CDR3 bases: TGTGCCAGCAGCTTGGGACAGGAAGCTAACTATGGCTACACCTTC. Encoded protein: CASSLGQEANYGYTF.

The chain carries TRBV4-3 and TRBJ2-7; 9 bases match TRBD1. This CDR3 has 14 amino acids. The germline V gene has CDR1 LGHNA and CDR2 YSLEER. V shed 0 bases, J shed 9 bases, and the junction held 6 bases outside the gene matches. Here the CDR3 reads CASSQEWGQGRQYF. CDR3 DNA sequence: TGCGCCAGCAGCCAAGAATGGGGACAGGGTAGGCAGTACTTC.